This T cell receptor beta chain was identified in a study of T cells in Graves' hyperthyroidism and ophthalmopathy. CDR1 SGHNT and CDR2 YENEEA come from the germline V gene. The CDR3 runs 16 residues. The ends lost 5 bases at V and 3 bases at J; junction bases unmatched: 8. TCR beta CDR3 regions were amplified from RNA transcripts. A first-round RT-PCR of the TCR CDR3 used the HTBI primer set. TCRdb re-derived calls from the multiplex PCR reads in MiXCR, one entry per CDR3 protein. The data hold 50,000 to 60,000 distinct CDR3 sequences, with roughly 49% observed a single time. This clonotype was counted ten times or more.

The sample consisted of blood. The TCR was taken from a woman aged 25 to 45 with Graves' ophthalmopathy. The chain links TRBV11-3 to TRBJ2-2; 8 bases agree with TRBD1. The chain's CDR3 is CASSPRQGTDTGELFF. The CDR3 DNA is TGTGCCAGCAGCCCCAGACAGGGGACGGACACCGGGGAGCTGTTTTTT.